The 17 T cell receptor beta chains below all came from one sample that was sequenced in a study of OX40 agonist ivuxolimab in advanced cancers. Profiled with immunoSEQ multiplex PCR; TCRdb holds only in-frame clones, not every one. This sample has tens of thousands of clones, with roughly nine tenths found just once. The sample consisted of CD4+ or CD8+ T cells sorted from blood, taken in a trial of the OX40 agonist ivuxolimab. These receptors were collected from an adult with an advanced solid tumor such as melanoma, head and neck, liver or kidney cancer.

This clone appeared a single time. The rearrangement joins TRBV6-4 to TRBJ2-1; D might be TRBD2 (6 bases). Trimming cost V 2 bases and J 0 bases, with 14 bases left between them. CDR3 size: 17 residues. Germline values: CDR1 MRHNA, CDR2 SNTAGT. The CDR3: CASSDGPGGASYNEQFF. The CDR3 nucleotides are TGTGCCAGCAGTGACGGGCCGGGCGGGGCCTCCTACAATGAGCAGTTCTTC.

V gene TRBV7-2 combines with J gene TRBJ1-3; tentative D call: TRBD1 (6 bases). Germline V lookup: CDR1 SGHTA, CDR2 FQGNSA. This CDR3 has 16 residues. Trimming removed 3 bases at V and 0 bases at J, with 12 bases between. CDR3 protein: CASSFAGQTSGNTIYF. The CDR3, as DNA: TGTGCCAGCAGCTTCGCCGGACAGACCTCTGGAAACACCATATATTTT.

This chain joins TRBV7-2 and TRBJ1-3; D gene ambiguous. Germline CDR1 SGHTA, CDR2 FQGNSA. The CDR3 runs to 14 residues. V lost 4 bases, J lost 1 base, and 8 bases lay in between. The CDR3 DNA reads as TGTGCCAGCAGCTCCGTCCTGTCTGGAAACACCATATATTTT. The encoded protein is CASSSVLSGNTIYF.

The chain carries TRBV5-8 and TRBJ1-1; D is ambiguous. Germline V CDR1 and CDR2: SGHTS, YDEGEE. CDR3 length: 14 amino acids. V dropped 3 bases and J dropped 1 base, with 10 bases sitting between them. The CDR3 loop is CASSSRAPNTEAFF. The CDR3 DNA follows: TGTGCCAGCAGCTCCCGGGCCCCGAACACTGAAGCTTTCTTT.

J is TRBJ2-5 and V is TRBV7-2, with D possibly being TRBD2 (7 bases). The ends were cut back, 5 bases at V and 5 bases at J, with 15 bases in the middle. The CDR3 has 14 residues. CDR1 is SGHTA and CDR2 is FQGNSA in the germline V gene. CDR3: CASSPSSGQETQYF. In DNA, the CDR3 is TGTGCCAGCAGCCCATCTAGCGGACAGGAGACCCAGTACTTC.

The genes are TRBV7-2 and TRBJ1-6; 8 bases align to TRBD1. Germline V CDR1 and CDR2: SGHTA, FQGNSA. With V trimmed by 4 bases and J by 8 bases, 7 bases remained unmatched. CDR3 length: 15 amino acids. The CDR3 coding sequence is TGTGCCAGCAGCTCACAGCAGGGGGCTGATTCACCCCTCCACTTT. Residues: CASSSQQGADSPLHF.

This chain joins TRBV18 and TRBJ2-7; D call uncertain. The germline V gene has CDR1 KGHSH and CDR2 LQKENI. Trimming removed 3 bases from V and 5 bases from J, with 17 bases in between. This CDR3 has 15 residues. The CDR3 loop is CASSPSGTAGDEQYF. The DNA for the CDR3 is TGTGCCAGCTCACCCTCGGGCACGGCAGGCGACGAGCAGTACTTC.

The J gene is TRBJ2-1, the V gene TRBV7-9; TRBD1 might be the D (6 bases). This CDR3 contains 18 residues. Germline assignment: CDR1 SEHNR and CDR2 FQNEAQ (reference sequence). Trimming removed 3 bases from V and 3 bases from J, with 21 bases in between. The CDR3 sequence is CASSFTRDKGMFYNEQFF. CDR3 bases: TGTGCCAGCAGCTTCACACGGGACAAGGGGATGTTCTACAATGAGCAGTTCTTC. The whole variable domain, filled in from reference TRBV7-9 and TRBJ2-1, reads DTGVSQNPRHKITKRGQNVTFRCDPISEHNRLYWYRQTLGQGPEFLTYFQNEAQLEKSRLLSDRFSAERPKGSFSTLEIQRTEQGDSAMYLCASSFTRDKGMFYNEQFFGPGTRLTVL.

The chain joins TRBV28 to TRBJ2-7; tentatively, D is TRBD1 or TRBD2 (5 bases each). CDR1 is MDHEN and CDR2 is SYDVKM in the germline V gene. The V gene lost 8 bases and the J gene lost 5 bases, with 22 bases spanning the gap. The CDR3 spans 15 residues. The CDR3 DNA reads TGTGCCAGCCTACATTCTTGGGGGAGAGAGAACGAGCAGTACTTC. The encoded protein is CASLHSWGRENEQYF. Full variable domain (rest looked up from reference TRBV28 and TRBJ2-7): DVKVTQSSRYLVKRTGEKVFLECVQDMDHENMFWYRQDPGLGLRLIYFSYDVKMKEKGDIPEGYSVSREKKERFSLILESASTNQTSMYLCASLHSWGRENEQYFGPGTRLTVT.

This chain links TRBV30 with TRBJ2-5; tentative D call: TRBD2 (7 bases). CDR3 length: 14 amino acids. Trimming cost V 0 bases and J 4 bases, with 12 bases left between them. The germline gives CDR1 GTSNPN, CDR2 SVGIG (reference sequence). As DNA, the CDR3 is TGTGCCTGGAGTGTAGGGGGGGTACGAGAGACCCAGTACTTC. It translates to CAWSVGGVRETQYF. Looking up the rest from reference TRBV30 and TRBJ2-5 gives the full variable domain: SQTIHQWPATLVQPVGSPLSLECTVEGTSNPNLYWYRQAAGRGLQLLFYSVGIGQISSEVPQNLSASRPQDRQFILSSKKLLLSDSGFYLCAWSVGGVRETQYFGPGTRLLVL.

The chain joins TRBV28 to TRBJ2-5; perhaps TRBD2 as D (5 bases). The CDR3 totals 15 residues. Trimming removed 3 bases at V and 9 bases at J, with 20 bases between. Germline-derived CDR1 and CDR2 are MDHEN and SYDVKM. CDR3 amino acids: CASSLPLGLAHSQYF. The CDR3 nucleotides read TGTGCCAGCAGTTTGCCCCTCGGGCTAGCTCACTCCCAGTACTTC.

V and J are TRBV15 and TRBJ2-2; 8 nucleotides agree with TRBD2. CDR3 length: 16 amino acids. Trimming took 2 bases from V and 3 from J; bases not matched to a gene: 5. Germline V gives CDR1 LNHNV, CDR2 YYDKDF (reference sequence). This CDR3 reads CATSRSVGGDTGELFF. DNA for the CDR3: TGTGCCACCAGCAGATCTGTCGGGGGGGACACCGGGGAGCTGTTTTTT.

The V gene is TRBV2, the J gene TRBJ2-5, with TRBD2 identical over 7 bases. The CDR3 is 13 residues long. Germline V gives CDR1 SNHLY, CDR2 FYNNEI. The V segment lost 8 bases and the J segment 3 bases; nucleotides outside the gene matches: 6. The DNA for the CDR3 is TGTGCCAGCCCACCTAGCGGAGAAGAGACCCAGTACTTC. Encoded protein: CASPPSGEETQYF.

This chain joins TRBV19 and TRBJ2-1; 7 bases match TRBD2. Germline V gene data show CDR1 as LNHDA and CDR2 as SQIVND (reference sequence). The CDR3 sequence is 17 residues long. V was pared by 6 bases and J by 0 bases, with 11 bases of the junction left unmatched. In DNA form, the CDR3 reads TGTGCCAGTAGACCCCGAGCGGGACTCAGCTCCTACAATGAGCAGTTCTTC. As protein: CASRPRAGLSSYNEQFF.

The chain is built from TRBV30 and TRBJ2-5; either TRBD1 or TRBD2 may supply D (5 bases each). Germline V gene sequence: CDR1 GTSNPN, CDR2 SVGIG (reference sequence). The germline V and J ends were trimmed by 2 bases and 1 base, with 8 bases remaining between them. The CDR3 has 13 residues. In nucleotides, the CDR3 is TGTGCCTGGAGTCTCGGGACCCAAGAGACCCAGTACTTC. Its protein is CAWSLGTQETQYF. The variable domain in full, with the rest retrieved from reference TRBV30 and TRBJ2-5, is SQTIHQWPATLVQPVGSPLSLECTVEGTSNPNLYWYRQAAGRGLQLLFYSVGIGQISSEVPQNLSASRPQDRQFILSSKKLLLSDSGFYLCAWSLGTQETQYFGPGTRLLVL.

The chain has TRBV5-1 and TRBJ2-2; D tentatively fits TRBD1 or TRBD2 (5 bases each). The CDR3 runs 14 residues. V was cut by 3 bases and J by 7 bases, with 13 bases left in between. From germline, CDR1 is SGHRS and CDR2 YFSETQ. This CDR3 is CASSSGAGGGELFF. The CDR3, as DNA: TGCGCCAGCAGCTCCGGGGCTGGGGGCGGGGAGCTGTTTTTT.

The chain is built from TRBV6-5 and TRBJ1-2; D is unclear. The CDR3 is 15 residues long. The germline V and J ends were trimmed by 2 bases and 4 bases, with 14 bases remaining between them. In germline, CDR1 is MNHEY, CDR2 SVGAGI. The CDR3, as DNA: TGTGCCAGCAGTTACGGCCAGTCGCTCCTCTATGGCTACACCTTC. It is translated as CASSYGQSLLYGYTF.